This TCR beta chain was recorded in a study of cytomegalovirus exposure and HLA in healthy donors (dated by TCRdb to 2017 to 2019). As for the study more broadly: In an earlier analysis of several hundred of the donors, 250 to 350 Gb of sequence data and approximately 120 million unique TCR beta sequences from about 179 million T cells were reported. Of the 398 genotyped donors, around 81% fell in the genetic ancestry cluster associated with self-reported Caucasian donors. Rather than using new phenotypic data, the later analysis identified candidate immune exposures from TCR beta sequences and from how often those sequences occurred across donors. Roughly 5 DR-DQ haplotypes were handled as single units for association and clustering, since linkage in the cohort was strong. The study aimed to test whether cataloging public T cell receptors could reveal signatures of past pathogen exposure. Across approximately 420 genotyped donors of the cohort, an average of roughly 200,000 unique TCR beta nucleotide sequences per donor were sequenced, and around 19% of those sequences were non-productive. All discovery cohort repertoires had been generated on a single sequencing platform. The number of typed donors differed by locus: about 620-640 for A, B, C, DRB1 and DQB1; 522 for DQA1; around 610 for DPA1; and roughly 450 for DPB1. To predict cytomegalovirus infection status, the study combined high-throughput TCR immunosequencing, statistical association of individual TCRs with disease status, and machine learning. In a later genetic analysis, genome-wide SNP genotypes for about 55% of the roughly 670 donors were used, and that subset was treated as a discovery cohort. An early release covering roughly 600 HLA-typed donors comprised 250 to 350 gigabases of sequencing data and tens of millions of unique TCR sequences. A separate validation cohort of roughly 120 different subjects was used in addition to the approximately 640-subject first cohort. To decide whether each TCR beta V gene segment behaved as functional or pseudogenic, an earlier analysis of approximately 590 of the donors relied on high-throughput TCR beta sequencing. HLA typing included class I and class II loci at four-digit resolution. A later analysis re-examined previously published TCR beta repertoires from about 670 donors and added high-resolution HLA genotyping to investigate patterns of TCR occurrence. Donor age, sex, ethnicity and CMV serostatus were compiled alongside the repertoire data. Using immunosequencing, the study profiled T cell repertoires from roughly 650 subjects and related those repertoires to cytomegalovirus serostatus.

The cohort was made up of around 720 healthy bone marrow donors. At the time of sampling, all cohort members were nominally healthy, though unrecorded immune exposures were likely present. The donor was CMV seronegative and belonged to the group of under 400 seronegative cohort members. Each donor provided a peripheral blood sample, and peripheral blood mononuclear cells were used for TCR beta sequencing. The Qiagen DNeasy Blood Extraction Kit was used to extract genomic DNA from the blood cell samples. Receptors were amplified or captured by the immunoSEQ multiplex PCR assay. A mixture of 60 forward primers for TCR Vbeta segments and 13 reverse primers for TCR Jbeta segments was used in the multiplex PCR. The CDR3 region of rearranged TCR beta genes was amplified from genomic DNA by a multiplex PCR assay. The Illumina HiSeq System was used to sequence the amplified TCR beta libraries as 87-base-pair reads. Concerning the study's data processing: Across the 666 repertoires, a later analysis counted some 81 million unique TCR beta chains, roughly 11 million of which were shared by at least two donors. Raw reads were error-corrected and collapsed into unique sequences with a nearest-neighbor algorithm that merged closely related sequences to remove PCR and sequencing errors. To assign V, D and J gene segments, CDR3 sequences were aligned to IMGT reference sequences. For a sequence to be retained, at least a six-nucleotide match to both a V gene segment and a J gene segment was required. A rearrangement counted as productive if the CDR3 had no stop codons and remained in frame with V and J, and every other rearrangement counted as non-productive. CDR3 was defined by IMGT convention, running from the second conserved V-encoded cysteine to the conserved J-encoded phenylalanine. The earlier analysis of roughly 590 of the donors excluded sequences that lacked an unambiguous match to a single V gene segment. In an earlier analysis of a few hundred of the donors, V segments were called functional above 56.7% productive rearrangements and were called segregating when the between-donor standard deviation exceeded 5%. A statistical classification framework was developed to diagnose cytomegalovirus status using the catalog of TCR beta chain sequences. A later analysis assigned V and J genes by comparing TCR nucleotide sequences with IMGT/GENE-DB human TR gene sequences. A later analysis assigned CDR3 sequences and most-parsimonious VDJ recombination scenarios with the TCRdist pipeline. In a later analysis, each TCR beta chain was defined by its CDR3 amino acid sequence together with its V-gene family, and reads lacking a unique V-gene family were excluded. A later analysis removed over 500 highly shared, low-generation-probability nucleotide sequences to deal with suspected cross-contamination and a sequencing artifact. In a later analysis, a clonal expansion index for each public chain was calculated from normalized within-repertoire ranks of inferred template counts. Generation probabilities in a later analysis came from a VDJ recombination model fitted to out-of-frame rearrangements, and those results were checked against IGoR. In a later analysis, TCR-TCR, TCR-HLA and TCR-CMV co-occurrence was scored with hypergeometric tests, and a repertoire-size bias correction was applied to TCR pairs. False discovery rates were estimated in a later analysis by permuting HLA or CMV assignments 20 times. In a later analysis, co-occurring TCRs were grouped with DBSCAN, and TCRdist sequence similarity was added when clustering was performed within HLA-allele-positive subsets. For co-occurrence clustering, repertoires with fewer than 30,000 or more than 120,000 public chains were excluded, along with several repertoires with anomalous nucleotide sharing. TCRdb holds this immuneACCESS table with in-frame rearrangements only. Some clones are missing; in checked studies, unresolved V genes explain under half, and the rest has no known cause. The V and J calls and the clone size are those of that table, but D and trimming were determined from the DNA. This sample is represented by tens of thousands of clones; about four fifths of them were singletons. The top ten clonotypes cover about 9.3% of the sample.

Results and caveats for the whole study, not just this receptor: CMV serostatus was the only immune exposure information available for the cohort. Assigning TCR associations to individual alleles was difficult when HLA alleles, especially DR and DQ, strongly co-occurred. Compared with equally common non-associated chains, HLA-associated TCR beta chains in a later analysis were more clonally expanded and had lower generation probabilities. Correlated functional status among segregating V segments might be attributable to linkage disequilibrium, but an unknown experimental factor could not be ruled out. In a later genetic analysis, a missense DCLRE1C variant was associated with V-gene and J-gene trimming of TCR beta chains, and the association was replicated in an independent cohort. Compared with the roughly 600-donor mean, donors in an Asian-associated ancestry cluster had fewer N-insertions in productive TCRs, according to a later genetic analysis. The classifier was reported to diagnose cytomegalovirus status with high specificity and sensitivity in both the original and validation cohorts. The earlier analysis of 450 to 700 of the donors excluded roughly 16 rarely observed V segments, including chromosome 9 orphons, because counts were too low. Across donors, most TCR sequences were observed very rarely, whereas some public TCRs were present in many individuals. The authors suggested that the approach could potentially be generalized to other disease states and immunological phenotypes. Roughly uniform sequencing depth across donors was assumed in presence/absence analyses, although this assumption may not hold. A later analysis reported that several top co-occurrence clusters appeared linked to parvovirus B19, influenza, CMV and Epstein-Barr virus. In vitro tests confirmed that a few of the cytomegalovirus-associated TCR beta chains recognize cytomegalovirus antigens. Most CMV-associated TCR beta chains appeared to be HLA-restricted in a later analysis, and the HLA associations seemed to be driven largely by CMV exposure. A later analysis found that TCR association rates varied across HLA loci, with DRB1 alleles showing the most associated TCRs and HLA-C alleles the fewest. In an earlier analysis of 587 of the donors, most TCR beta V segments were observed in productive rearrangements about 87% or about 30% of the time, broadly matching IMGT annotations. Some IMGT-functional V segments, including TRBV6-2 and TRBV6-3, could not be distinguished by the 87-base-pair reads and were therefore excluded. A later analysis associated about 16,000 TCR beta sequences with specific HLA alleles at a false discovery rate of 0.05. A further reported finding was that TCR beta sequences accurately predicted the HLA-A and HLA-B alleles for most subjects in the first cohort. Only TCR beta chains were sequenced in this cohort, and the absence of alpha or paired-chain data limited detectable features. Because some donors lacked HLA typing at each locus, the association tests relied only on the typed subset. A cluster of highly shared sequence variants was judged likely to be a technical artifact of the sequencing pipeline. In the study, 164 TCR beta chains were listed as associated with cytomegalovirus.

Remarks on this clone: Its antigen remains undetermined. Base qualities are not provided; no much larger clone lies one nucleotide away.

Germline trimming: 6 bases from V, 2 bases from J; junction bases outside gene matches: 5. The germline V gene (reference sequence) sets CDR1 to MNHEY and CDR2 to SMNVEV. Reading from cysteine to phenylalanine, the CDR3 counts 14 amino acids. Here the CDR3 DNA is all that survives: 42 bases in frame from base 1. The origin of this receptor is a woman aged 40-49 years in good health and CMV-seronegative. In this chain, TRBV27 is recombined with TRBJ2-7, with 9 bases matching TRBD2. The sample consisted of PBMCs. At the DNA level, the sequence is TGTGCCAGCAGGGATAGCGGGGGAACCTACGAGCAGTACTTC. The encoded protein is CASRDSGGTYEQYF.